One and the same sample provided the 4 T cell receptor beta chains below, sequenced in a study of long-term antiretroviral therapy in people with HIV. Version v3.0 of the immunoSEQ assay ran at survey level. Measured with immunoSEQ multiplex PCR; TCRdb has only the in-frame clones, and not every one. The sample lists roughly 40,000 clones, over 90% occurring once. The sequences come from unsorted PBMCs, collected around 9.2 years after starting antiretroviral therapy. These receptors all come from a man aged 25 to 45 with HIV.

The rearrangement joins TRBV2 to TRBJ2-3; TRBD2 matches 7 bases. The V and J ends lost 4 bases and 6 bases, in that order; junction bases with no gene match: 7. CDR3 length equals 14 residues. CDR1 is SNHLY, CDR2 FYNNEI, per germline. CDR3 residues: CASSVTAGYDTQYF. Written as DNA, the CDR3 is TGTGCCAGCAGTGTAACAGCGGGGTATGATACGCAGTATTTT.

DNA for the CDR3: TGTGCCAGCAGTGAAATGAGTCTGTCCTCTGGGGCCAACGTCCTGACTTTC. Its translation: CASSEMSLSSGANVLTF. This sequence joins TRBV6-1 and TRBJ2-6; D is unclear. The V gene's germline CDR1 is MNHNS and CDR2 SASEGT. This CDR3 has 17 amino acids. V dropped 2 bases and J dropped 0 bases, with 11 bases sitting between them.

The CDR3 protein is CASSWGQGQAGNTIYF. Here the CDR3 DNA reads TGCGCCAGCAGCTGGGGACAGGGGCAAGCTGGAAACACCATATATTTT. The chain employs TRBV5-1 and TRBJ1-3, with 10 bases matching TRBD1. J was trimmed by 2 bases and V by 3 bases; bases with no gene match: 5. The CDR3 is 16 residues long. Germline CDR1 and CDR2: SGHRS and YFSETQ.

The J gene is TRBJ2-6, the V gene TRBV27; 7 nucleotides line up with TRBD1. V shed 5 bases and J 0 bases; nucleotides not matched to a gene: 7. Germline CDR1 and CDR2: MNHEY and SMNVEV (reference sequence). The CDR3 totals 17 residues. As DNA, the CDR3 is TGTGCCAGCAGTAGACAGGGACCCCGCTCTGGGGCCAACGTCCTGACTTTC. As protein: CASSRQGPRSGANVLTF.